The present TCR beta chain was sequenced within a study of cytomegalovirus exposure and HLA in healthy donors. Study-wide points: In a later analysis, productive TCRs from donors in an Asian-associated ancestry cluster reportedly carried fewer N-insertions than the cohort mean. A missense DCLRE1C variant was associated with V- and J-gene trimming of TCR beta chains in a later analysis, and an independent cohort replicated the association. A later analysis reported that several of the most significant clusters appeared to be linked to common viral pathogens, among them Epstein-Barr virus. When analyzed later, the rates of TCR association showed variation by HLA locus, with DRB1 the most and HLA-C the fewest.

A note on this clone: The antigen is not known.

The primer mix had 60 Vbeta and 13 Jbeta primers. Sequencing was performed with immunoSEQ multiplex PCR; in TCRdb, only in-frame clones are kept and a portion is missing. This sample contains about 200,000 clones. This clonotype was obtained from a girl aged 2-10 years in good health and CMV-seropositive. The specimen was PBMCs.

CDR3 loop: CASSVDPWPGLAKNIQYF. The CDR3 DNA follows: TGTGCCAGCAGCGTAGACCCTTGGCCGGGTTTAGCCAAAAACATTCAGTACTTC. The chain couples TRBV9 to TRBJ2-4; D remains unclear. This CDR3 is built from 18 residues. The germline V gene has CDR1 SGDLS and CDR2 YYNGEE. V was clipped by 0 bases and J by 0 bases, with 16 bases between them.